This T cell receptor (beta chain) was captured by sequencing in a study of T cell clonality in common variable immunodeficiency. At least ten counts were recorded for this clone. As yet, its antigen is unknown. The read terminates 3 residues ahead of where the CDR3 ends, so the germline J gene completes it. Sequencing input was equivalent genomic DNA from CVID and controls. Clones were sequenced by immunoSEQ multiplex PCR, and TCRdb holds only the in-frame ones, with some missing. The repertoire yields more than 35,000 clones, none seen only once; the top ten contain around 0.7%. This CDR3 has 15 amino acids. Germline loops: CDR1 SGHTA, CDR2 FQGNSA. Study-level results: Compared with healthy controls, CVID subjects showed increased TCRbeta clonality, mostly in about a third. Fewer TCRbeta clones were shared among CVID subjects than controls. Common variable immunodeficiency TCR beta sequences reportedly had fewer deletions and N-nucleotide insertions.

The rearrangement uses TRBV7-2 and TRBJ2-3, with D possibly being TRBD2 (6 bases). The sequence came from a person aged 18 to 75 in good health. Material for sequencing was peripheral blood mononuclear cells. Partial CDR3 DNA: TGTGCCAGCAGCGCACAGGCGGGGATGGGAGAGTCG. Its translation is CASSAQAGMGES. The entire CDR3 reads CASSAQAGMGESQYF.